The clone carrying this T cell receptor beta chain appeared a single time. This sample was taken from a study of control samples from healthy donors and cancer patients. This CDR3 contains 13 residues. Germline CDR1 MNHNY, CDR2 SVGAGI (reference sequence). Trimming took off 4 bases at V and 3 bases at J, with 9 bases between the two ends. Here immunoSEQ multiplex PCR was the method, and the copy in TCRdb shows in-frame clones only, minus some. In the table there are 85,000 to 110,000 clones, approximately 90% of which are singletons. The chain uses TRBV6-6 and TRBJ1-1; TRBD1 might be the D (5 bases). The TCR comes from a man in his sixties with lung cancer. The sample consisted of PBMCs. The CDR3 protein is CASSSGQHTEAFF. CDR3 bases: TGTGCCAGCAGTTCCGGACAACACACTGAAGCTTTCTTT.